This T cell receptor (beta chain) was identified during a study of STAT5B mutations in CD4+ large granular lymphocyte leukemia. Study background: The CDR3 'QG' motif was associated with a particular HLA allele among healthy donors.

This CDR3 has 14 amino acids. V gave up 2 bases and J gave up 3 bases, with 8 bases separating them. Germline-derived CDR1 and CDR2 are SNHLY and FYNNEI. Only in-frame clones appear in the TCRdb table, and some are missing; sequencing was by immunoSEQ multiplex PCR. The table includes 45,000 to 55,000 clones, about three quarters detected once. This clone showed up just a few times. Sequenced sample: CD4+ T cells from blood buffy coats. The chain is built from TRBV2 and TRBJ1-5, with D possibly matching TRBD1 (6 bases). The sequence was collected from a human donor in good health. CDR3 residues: CASSERGVNQPQHF. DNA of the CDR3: TGTGCCAGCAGTGAAAGGGGGGTCAATCAGCCCCAGCATTTT.